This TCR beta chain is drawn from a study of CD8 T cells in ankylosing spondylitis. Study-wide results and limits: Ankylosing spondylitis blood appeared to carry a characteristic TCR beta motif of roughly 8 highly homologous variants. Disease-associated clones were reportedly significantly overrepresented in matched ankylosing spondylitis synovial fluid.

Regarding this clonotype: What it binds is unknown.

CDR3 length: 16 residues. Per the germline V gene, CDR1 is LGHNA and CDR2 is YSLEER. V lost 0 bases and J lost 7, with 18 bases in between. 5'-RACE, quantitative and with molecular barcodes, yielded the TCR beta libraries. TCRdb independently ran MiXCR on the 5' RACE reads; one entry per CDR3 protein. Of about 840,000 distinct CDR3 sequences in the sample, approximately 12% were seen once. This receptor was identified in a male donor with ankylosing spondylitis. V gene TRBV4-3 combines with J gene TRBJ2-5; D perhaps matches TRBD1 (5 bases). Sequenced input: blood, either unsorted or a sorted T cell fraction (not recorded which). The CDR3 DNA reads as TGCGCCAGCAGCCAAGAAGTCCCCGCAGGGATCGGGACCCAGTACTTC. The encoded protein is CASSQEVPAGIGTQYF.